A single sample is the source of the 26 T cell receptor beta chains below, sequenced in a study of control samples from healthy donors and cancer patients. TCRdb keeps only in-frame clones here, not all; method: immunoSEQ multiplex PCR. The sample includes around 90,000 clones, approximately 89% of them seen just once. Sequenced: blood. The receptors were gathered from a man younger than 45 in good health.

V and J are TRBV7-9 and TRBJ1-1; D is unresolved. The CDR3 extends over 12 amino acids. Germline V lookup: CDR1 SEHNR, CDR2 FQNEAQ (reference sequence). V gave up 4 bases and J gave up 2 bases, with 5 bases separating them. The CDR3 DNA reads as TGTGCCAGCAGCTCAACTAACACTGAAGCTTTCTTT. This encodes CASSSTNTEAFF.

The chain carries TRBV30 and TRBJ2-5; no definite D call. Germline CDR1 and CDR2: GTSNPN and SVGIG (reference sequence). CDR3 length equals 10 residues. The ends were cut back, 8 bases at V and 5 bases at J, with 9 bases in the middle. CDR3 loop: CAAAGETQYF. DNA of the CDR3: TGTGCCGCTGCCGGTGAGACCCAGTACTTC.

The chain is built from TRBV7-9 and TRBJ1-1; D is possibly TRBD1 (5 bases). The V end was cut by 4 bases, the J end by 1 base, with 7 bases between. The germline V gene has CDR1 SEHNR and CDR2 FQNEAQ (reference sequence). CDR3 length: 13 residues. For the CDR3, the DNA is TGTGCCAGCAGCTCCAGGGCGAACACTGAAGCTTTCTTT. It codes for CASSSRANTEAFF.

This clone was detected only once. This chain joins TRBV4-1 and TRBJ1-5, with D hard to call. Looked up from germline, CDR1 is MGHRA and CDR2 is YSYEKL. Trimming shortened V by 2 bases and J by 4 bases, and 9 bases separated the two germline ends. CDR3 length: 14 residues. The DNA of the CDR3 is TGCGCCAGCAGCCAACCGACACGGAATCAGCCCCAGCATTTT. Amino acids: CASSQPTRNQPQHF.

This clone was seen more than once but under ten times. The chain is built from TRBV7-2 and TRBJ1-1; D is uncertain. Germline V gene lookup returns CDR1 SGHTA and CDR2 FQGNSA. V dropped 2 bases and J dropped 1 base, with 8 bases sitting between them. This CDR3 has 14 amino acids. CDR3 in amino acids: CASSLLVGNTEAFF. The CDR3 nucleotides are TGTGCCAGCAGCTTATTAGTGGGGAACACTGAAGCTTTCTTT.

The chain is built from TRBV5-4 and TRBJ2-3; TRBD2 might be the D (6 bases). The CDR3 runs 18 residues. The V end was cut by 0 bases, the J end by 3 bases, with 20 bases between. Germline V gene data show CDR1 as SGHNT and CDR2 as YYREEE (reference sequence). Written as DNA, the CDR3 is TGTGCCAGCAGCTTGGTGCATGGGGGGTTAGTGTTAACAGATACGCAGTATTTT. Protein product: CASSLVHGGLVLTDTQYF.

This clone occurred a few times. The chain combines TRBV28 with TRBJ1-2; the D gene is possibly TRBD1 (6 bases). This CDR3 has 12 amino acids. From germline, CDR1 is MDHEN and CDR2 SYDVKM. Trimming took 8 bases from V and 6 from J, leaving 13 bases between them. CDR3 loop: CASLGQMDGYTF. The CDR3 region has the DNA TGTGCCAGCCTAGGACAGATGGATGGCTACACCTTC.

V usage is TRBV18 and J usage is TRBJ2-2; D might be TRBD1 (5 bases). The V gene lost 6 bases and the J gene lost 1 base, with 12 bases spanning the gap. The CDR3 loop spans 15 amino acids. Germline CDR1 KGHSH, CDR2 LQKENI. The CDR3 DNA reads as TGTGCCAGCTCTTTTCAGGGAATGAACACCGGGGAGCTGTTTTTT. This translates into CASSFQGMNTGELFF.

The chain has TRBV5-5 and TRBJ1-4; D gene unclear. Between the trimmed V and J ends, which lost 2 bases and 6 bases, there was a span of 11 bases. The germline V gene has CDR1 SGHKS and CDR2 YYEKEE (reference sequence). The CDR3 length is 14 residues. The CDR3 sequence is CASSFSQDDEKLFF. CDR3 nucleotide sequence: TGTGCCAGCAGCTTTAGCCAGGACGATGAAAAACTGTTTTTT.

The chain joins TRBV9 to TRBJ1-1; TRBD1 matches at 7 bases. This CDR3 spans 16 amino acids. Germline assignment: CDR1 SGDLS and CDR2 YYNGEE. V was pared by 4 bases and J by 2 bases, with 11 bases of the junction left unmatched. CDR3 DNA: TGTGCCAGCAGCAGGCGAGGTTGGGACAGTAACACTGAAGCTTTCTTT. It translates to CASSRRGWDSNTEAFF.

The rearrangement links TRBV19 to TRBJ2-2, with no clear D. V shed 3 bases and J shed 2 bases, with 10 bases lying between them. In germline, CDR1 is LNHDA, CDR2 SQIVND (reference sequence). The CDR3 is 15 amino acids. For the CDR3, the DNA is TGTGCCAGTAGTATGATGTTGACTAACACCGGGGAGCTGTTTTTT. Its translation: CASSMMLTNTGELFF.

V and J are TRBV12-3 or TRBV12-4 and TRBJ2-5; either TRBD1 or TRBD2 may fit D (5 bases each). The V and J ends lost 1 base and 3 bases respectively, with 6 bases between them. The CDR3 is 13 residues long. The CDR3 coding sequence is TGTGCCAGCAGTTTAGGAGGGGAAGAGACCCAGTACTTC. Translating it yields CASSLGGEETQYF.

This chain connects TRBV6-1 to TRBJ1-4; unclear D gene. The CDR3 is 16 amino acids. V was trimmed by 4 bases and J by 0 bases, leaving 12 bases between them. Germline CDR1 MNHNS, CDR2 SASEGT. Here the CDR3 reads CASSVPPSTTNEKLFF. Here the CDR3 DNA reads TGTGCCAGCAGTGTCCCCCCCTCTACAACTAATGAAAAACTGTTTTTT.

The CDR3 sequence: CASSPTGTGDYEQYF. The CDR3 region has the DNA TGCGCCAGCAGCCCTACCGGGACAGGGGACTACGAGCAGTACTTC. The V gene is TRBV4-1, the J gene TRBJ2-7, with 10 bases aligning to TRBD1. This CDR3 has 15 residues. With 4 bases clipped from V and 3 bases from J, the junction kept 6 bases outside the gene matches. CDR1 and CDR2 (germline): MGHRA, YSYEKL.

This chain links TRBV2 with TRBJ2-5; 7 bases line up with TRBD2. This CDR3 spans 17 amino acids. Per germline, CDR1 SNHLY and CDR2 FYNNEI. With 6 bases clipped from V and 3 bases from J, the junction kept 16 bases outside the gene matches. The CDR3 reads CASSSALGLAAEETQYF. The CDR3 nucleotides are TGTGCCAGCAGCTCCGCCCTGGGGCTAGCGGCAGAAGAGACCCAGTACTTC.

This chain links TRBV30 with TRBJ2-2, with a tentative D call TRBD2 (5 bases). V was cut by 4 bases and J by 6 bases, with 9 bases left in between. The CDR3 loop spans 12 amino acids. Germline CDR1 reads GTSNPN; CDR2 reads SVGIG (reference sequence). The CDR3 sequence: CAWTTAAGELFF. Written as DNA, the CDR3 is TGTGCCTGGACCACAGCGGCCGGGGAGCTGTTTTTT.

The gene calls are TRBV6-1 and TRBJ1-2; 7 nucleotides match TRBD1. This CDR3 has 14 amino acids. V dropped 2 bases and J dropped 2; count of bases not matched to a gene: 2. CDR1 is MNHNS and CDR2 is SASEGT in the germline V gene. In DNA, the CDR3 is TGTGCCAGCAGTGAATGGGGACAGAACTATGGCTACACCTTC. It yields the protein CASSEWGQNYGYTF.

J is TRBJ1-1 and V is TRBV27, with a possible D match to TRBD1 (5 bases). This CDR3 spans 13 amino acids. Trimming removed 5 bases at V and 6 bases at J, with 13 bases between. CDR1 and CDR2 from the germline V gene are MNHEY and SMNVEV (reference sequence). CDR3 in DNA: TGTGCCAGCAGTGTAGCAGCGGGGCCTGAAGCTTTCTTT. This translates into CASSVAAGPEAFF.

This chain uses TRBV4-1 with TRBJ1-2, with a tentative D call TRBD1 (5 bases). CDR1 MGHRA and CDR2 YSYEKL come from the germline V gene. V dropped 1 base and J dropped 4 bases, with 16 bases sitting between them. The CDR3 has 16 residues. Here the CDR3 reads CASSQGGQGFTYGYTF. As DNA, the CDR3 is TGCGCCAGCAGCCAAGGTGGGCAGGGTTTTACCTATGGCTACACCTTC.

The rearrangement uses TRBV7-9 and TRBJ2-5; D is unresolved. Between the trimmed V and J ends, which lost 1 base and 5 bases, there was a span of 8 bases. The CDR3 sequence is 13 residues long. The germline CDR1 and CDR2 sequences are SEHNR and FQNEAQ (reference sequence). CDR3 sequence (DNA): TGTGCCAGCAGCTTAGGGGTTCGGGAGACCCAGTACTTC. Protein sequence: CASSLGVRETQYF. The entire variable domain, with the rest obtained from reference TRBV7-9 and TRBJ2-5, is as follows: DTGVSQNPRHKITKRGQNVTFRCDPISEHNRLYWYRQTLGQGPEFLTYFQNEAQLEKSRLLSDRFSAERPKGSFSTLEIQRTEQGDSAMYLCASSLGVRETQYFGPGTRLLVL.

This rearrangement joins TRBV6-5 to TRBJ1-4, with D hard to call. This CDR3 has 12 amino acids. Germline V gene data show CDR1 as MNHEY and CDR2 as SVGAGI. V lost 4 bases and J 8 bases, leaving 8 bases between the germline ends. Here the CDR3 reads CASSFNQEKLFF. Written as DNA, the CDR3 is TGTGCCAGCAGTTTCAACCAAGAAAAACTGTTTTTT.

The chain employs TRBV18 and TRBJ2-6, with a possible D match to TRBD1 (6 bases). The CDR3 sequence is 15 residues long. Germline V gene lookup returns CDR1 KGHSH and CDR2 LQKENI. V lost 5 bases, J lost 6 bases, and 14 bases lay in between. The CDR3 loop is CASSSDRSEANVLTF. CDR3 nucleotides: TGTGCCAGCTCAAGCGACAGGTCGGAGGCCAACGTCCTGACTTTC.

The CDR3 sequence: CASSLASVLDSYTF. In DNA form, the CDR3 reads TGTGCCAGCAGCTTGGCGTCGGTCTTGGATAGCTACACCTTC. V and J are TRBV5-8 and TRBJ1-2; D not resolved. From germline, CDR1 is SGHTS and CDR2 YDEGEE. The CDR3 has 14 amino acids. V lost 0 bases to trimming and J lost 9 bases, with 15 bases between them.

The chain combines TRBV9 with TRBJ1-2; 7 positions agree with TRBD1. Looked up from germline, CDR1 is SGDLS and CDR2 is YYNGEE. There are 14 residues in the CDR3. V gave up 0 bases and J gave up 4 bases; unmatched junction bases: 3. CDR3: CASSVEGGVYGYTF. Written as DNA, the CDR3 is TGTGCCAGCAGCGTAGAAGGGGGCGTCTATGGCTACACCTTC.

The V call is TRBV27, the J call TRBJ2-2; 12 nucleotides match TRBD1. Germline-derived CDR1 and CDR2 are MNHEY and SMNVEV (reference sequence). CDR3 length: 17 amino acids. J gave up 7 bases and V 3 bases, and 9 bases lay outside the gene matches. CDR3 sequence (DNA): TGTGCCAGCAGTTTTAGGGGGACAGGGGGCTTTGGCGGGGAGCTGTTTTTT. Protein sequence: CASSFRGTGGFGGELFF.

The chain combines TRBV5-6 with TRBJ2-3; no clear D gene. Trimming pared 4 bases from V and 0 bases from J, leaving 15 bases between. The CDR3 runs 16 residues. Germline V gene lookup returns CDR1 SGHDT and CDR2 YYEEEE. The CDR3 spells CASSRLGSASTDTQYF. CDR3 sequence (DNA): TGTGCCAGCAGCCGGTTGGGGTCAGCAAGCACAGATACGCAGTATTTT.